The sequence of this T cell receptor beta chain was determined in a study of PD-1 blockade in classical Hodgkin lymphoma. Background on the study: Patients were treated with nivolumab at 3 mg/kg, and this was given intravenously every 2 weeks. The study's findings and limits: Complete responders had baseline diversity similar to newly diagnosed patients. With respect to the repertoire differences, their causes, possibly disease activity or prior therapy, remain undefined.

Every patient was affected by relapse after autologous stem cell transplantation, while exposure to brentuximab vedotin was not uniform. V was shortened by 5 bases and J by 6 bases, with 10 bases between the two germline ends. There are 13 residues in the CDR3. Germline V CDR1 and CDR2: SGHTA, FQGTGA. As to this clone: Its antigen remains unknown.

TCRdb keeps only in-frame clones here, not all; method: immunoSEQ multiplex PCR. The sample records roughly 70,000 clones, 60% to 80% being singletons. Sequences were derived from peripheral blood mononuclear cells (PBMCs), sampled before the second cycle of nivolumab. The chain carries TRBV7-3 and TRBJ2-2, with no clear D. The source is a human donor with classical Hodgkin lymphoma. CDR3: CASSQTSAGELFF. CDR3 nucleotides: TGTGCCAGCAGCCAGACGTCGGCCGGGGAGCTGTTTTTT.